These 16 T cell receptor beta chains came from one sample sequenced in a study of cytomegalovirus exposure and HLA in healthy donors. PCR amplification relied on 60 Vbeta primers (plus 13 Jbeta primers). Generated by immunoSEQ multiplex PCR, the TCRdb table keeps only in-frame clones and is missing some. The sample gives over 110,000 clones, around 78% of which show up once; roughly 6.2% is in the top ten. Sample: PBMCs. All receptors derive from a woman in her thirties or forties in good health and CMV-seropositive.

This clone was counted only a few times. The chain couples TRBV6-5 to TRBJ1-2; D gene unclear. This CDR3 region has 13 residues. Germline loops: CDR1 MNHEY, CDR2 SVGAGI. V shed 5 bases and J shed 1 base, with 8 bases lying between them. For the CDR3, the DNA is TGTGCCAGCAGTCCGGGGAATAACTATGGCTACACCTTC. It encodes CASSPGNNYGYTF.

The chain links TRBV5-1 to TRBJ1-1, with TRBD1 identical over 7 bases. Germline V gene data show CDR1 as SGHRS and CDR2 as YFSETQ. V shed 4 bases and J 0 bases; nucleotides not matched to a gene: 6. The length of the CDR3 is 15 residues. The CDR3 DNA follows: TGCGCCAGCAGCCGCCGACAGGGAATGAACACTGAAGCTTTCTTT. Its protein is CASSRRQGMNTEAFF.

CDR3 in amino acids: CASSLGGQEGTGELFF. The CDR3 DNA reads as TGCGCCAGCAGCTTGGGGGGACAGGAAGGTACCGGGGAGCTGTTTTTT. V usage is TRBV5-1 and J usage is TRBJ2-2, with TRBD1 matching 8 bases. V shed 0 bases, J shed 5 bases, and the junction held 6 bases outside the gene matches. Per the germline V gene, CDR1 is SGHRS and CDR2 is YFSETQ. The CDR3 totals 16 residues.

The CDR3 sequence is CATGGSPPNEQFF. The CDR3, as DNA: TGTGCTACGGGTGGGAGCCCCCCCAATGAGCAGTTCTTC. The chain is built from TRBV10-3 and TRBJ2-1; TRBD2 might be the D (5 bases). There are 13 residues in the CDR3. Germline CDR1 ENHRY, CDR2 SYGVKD.

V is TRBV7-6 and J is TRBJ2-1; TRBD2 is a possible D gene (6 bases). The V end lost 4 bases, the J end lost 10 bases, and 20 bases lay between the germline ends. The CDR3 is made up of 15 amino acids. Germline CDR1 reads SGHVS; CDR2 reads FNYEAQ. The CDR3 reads CASSSQQLGRGEQFF. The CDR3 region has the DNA TGTGCCAGCAGCTCCCAGCAGTTGGGACGGGGGGAGCAGTTCTTC.

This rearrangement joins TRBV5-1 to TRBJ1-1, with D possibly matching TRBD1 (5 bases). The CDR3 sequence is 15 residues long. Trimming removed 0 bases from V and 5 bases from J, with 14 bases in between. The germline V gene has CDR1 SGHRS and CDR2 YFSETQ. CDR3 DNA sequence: TGCGCCAGCAGCTTGGGGTCCCCGGGGGGGACTGAAGCTTTCTTT. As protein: CASSLGSPGGTEAFF.

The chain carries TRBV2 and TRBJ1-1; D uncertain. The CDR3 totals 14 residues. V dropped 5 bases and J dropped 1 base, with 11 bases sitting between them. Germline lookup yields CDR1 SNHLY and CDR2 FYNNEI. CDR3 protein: CASSTSQANTEAFF. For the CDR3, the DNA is TGTGCCAGCAGTACGTCCCAGGCGAACACTGAAGCTTTCTTT.

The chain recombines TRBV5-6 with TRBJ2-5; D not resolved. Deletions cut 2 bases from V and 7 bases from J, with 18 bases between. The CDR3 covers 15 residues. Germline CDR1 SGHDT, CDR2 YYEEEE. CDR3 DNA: TGTGCCAGCAGCTTCCACGGGTTGGGTGGAGTGACCCAGTACTTC. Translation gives CASSFHGLGGVTQYF. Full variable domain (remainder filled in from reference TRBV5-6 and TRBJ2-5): DAGVTQSPTHLIKTRGQQVTLRCSPKSGHDTVSWYQQALGQGPQFIFQYYEEEERQRGNFPDRFSGHQFPNYSSELNVNALLLGDSALYLCASSFHGLGGVTQYFGPGTRLLVL.

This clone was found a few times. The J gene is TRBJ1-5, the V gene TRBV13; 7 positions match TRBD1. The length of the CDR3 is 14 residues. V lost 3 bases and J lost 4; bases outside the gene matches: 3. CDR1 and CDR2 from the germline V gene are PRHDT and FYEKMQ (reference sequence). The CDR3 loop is CASSFRQGNQPQHF. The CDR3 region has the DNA TGTGCCAGCAGCTTTCGACAGGGAAATCAGCCCCAGCATTTT.

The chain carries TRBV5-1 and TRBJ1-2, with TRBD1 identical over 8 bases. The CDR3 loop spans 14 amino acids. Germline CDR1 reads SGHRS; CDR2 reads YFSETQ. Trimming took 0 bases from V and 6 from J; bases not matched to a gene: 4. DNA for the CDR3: TGCGCCAGCAGCTTGGGAGACAGGGGCGATGGCTACACCTTC. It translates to CASSLGDRGDGYTF.

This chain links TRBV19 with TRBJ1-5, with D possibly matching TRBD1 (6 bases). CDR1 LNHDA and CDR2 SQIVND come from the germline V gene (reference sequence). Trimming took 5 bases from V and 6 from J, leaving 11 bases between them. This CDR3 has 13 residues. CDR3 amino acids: CASSPADSQPQHF. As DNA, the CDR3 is TGTGCCAGTAGTCCGGCGGACAGTCAGCCCCAGCATTTT.

The CDR3 sequence is CASSSDRGRNQPQHF. The CDR3 coding sequence is TGTGCCAGCAGCTCGGACAGGGGACGCAATCAGCCCCAGCATTTT. The chain carries TRBV2 and TRBJ1-5; 9 nucleotides line up with TRBD1. This CDR3 contains 15 residues. V was pared by 6 bases and J by 2 bases, with 5 bases of the junction left unmatched. Per germline, CDR1 SNHLY and CDR2 FYNNEI.

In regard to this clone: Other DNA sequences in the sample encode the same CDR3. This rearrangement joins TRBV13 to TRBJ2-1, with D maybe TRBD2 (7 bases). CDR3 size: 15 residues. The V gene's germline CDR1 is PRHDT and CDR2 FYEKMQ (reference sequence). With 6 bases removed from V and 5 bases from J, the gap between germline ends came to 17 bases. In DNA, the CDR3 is TGTGCCAGCAGTGACCCTAAGGGGGGGCACAATGAGCAGTTCTTC. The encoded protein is CASSDPKGGHNEQFF.

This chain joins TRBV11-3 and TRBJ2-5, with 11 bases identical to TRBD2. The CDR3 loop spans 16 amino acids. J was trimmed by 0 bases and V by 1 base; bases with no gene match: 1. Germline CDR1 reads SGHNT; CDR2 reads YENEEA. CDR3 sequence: CASSLGTSGYQETQYF. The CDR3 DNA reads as TGTGCCAGCAGCTTAGGGACTAGCGGGTACCAAGAGACCCAGTACTTC.

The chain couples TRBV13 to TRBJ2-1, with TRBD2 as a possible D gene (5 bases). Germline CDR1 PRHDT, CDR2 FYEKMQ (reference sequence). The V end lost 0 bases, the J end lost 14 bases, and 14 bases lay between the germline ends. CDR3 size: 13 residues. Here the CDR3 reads CASSLGRRRSKFF. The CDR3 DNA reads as TGTGCCAGCAGCTTAGGCAGGAGGAGGTCGAAGTTCTTC.

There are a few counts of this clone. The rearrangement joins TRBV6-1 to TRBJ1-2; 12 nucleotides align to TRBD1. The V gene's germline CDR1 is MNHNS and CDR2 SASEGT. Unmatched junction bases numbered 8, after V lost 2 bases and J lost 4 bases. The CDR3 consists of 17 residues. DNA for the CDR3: TGTGCCAGCAGTGAATATGGGACAGGGGGCGGAGGCTATGGCTACACCTTC. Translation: CASSEYGTGGGGYGYTF.